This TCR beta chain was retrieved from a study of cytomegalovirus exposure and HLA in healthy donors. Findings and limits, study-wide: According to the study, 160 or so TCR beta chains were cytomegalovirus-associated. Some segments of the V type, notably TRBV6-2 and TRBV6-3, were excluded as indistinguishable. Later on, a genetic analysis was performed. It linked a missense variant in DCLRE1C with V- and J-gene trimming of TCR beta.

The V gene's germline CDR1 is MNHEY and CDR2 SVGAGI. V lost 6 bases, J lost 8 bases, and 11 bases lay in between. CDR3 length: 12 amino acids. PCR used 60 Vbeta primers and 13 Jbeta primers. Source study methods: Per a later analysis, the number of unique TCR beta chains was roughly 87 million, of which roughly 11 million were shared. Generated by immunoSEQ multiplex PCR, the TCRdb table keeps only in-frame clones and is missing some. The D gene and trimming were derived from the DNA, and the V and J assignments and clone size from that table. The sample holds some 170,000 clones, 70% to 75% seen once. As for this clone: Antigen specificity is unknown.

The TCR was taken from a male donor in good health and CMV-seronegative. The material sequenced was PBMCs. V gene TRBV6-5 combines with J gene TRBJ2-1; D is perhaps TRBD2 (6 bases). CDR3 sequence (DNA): TGTGCCAGCAGGCGCGGGGCTGATGAGCAGTTCTTC. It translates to CASRRGADEQFF.